This is a list of T cell receptor beta chains from one sample in a study of human T cells and chemical hapten exposure. TCRdb processed the RACE reads anew with MiXCR; each CDR3 protein has one entry. The sample gives tens of thousands of distinct CDR3 sequences, approximately 9.7% of which show up once; roughly 9% is in the top ten. Here the sequenced sample was whole blood, taken in connection with sensitization to the hapten diphenylcyclopropenone (DPC). Every receptor here comes from a woman aged 30 to 39 with alopecia areata. Some clones in this sample may be carry-over from other donors' samples. The CDR3 runs from the conserved cysteine through the conserved F or W. Fields, in order: D gene, clone size, V gene, J gene, CDR3 DNA, CDR3 protein. D genes are given only for firm matches. Clone size is given for some rows only: seen once, a few or many times, or a class if the clone is expanded.

.	.	TRBV5-1	TRBJ1-2	TGCGCCAGCAGCTTGACTGGGGGGCAGAACTATGGCTACACCTTC	CASSLTGGQNYGYTF
.	many	TRBV19	TRBJ1-1	TGTGCCAGTAGTACGGGGAACACTGAAGCTTTCTTT	CASSTGNTEAFF
TRBD1	few	TRBV11-3	TRBJ1-6	TGTGCCAGCAGCCCAAACAGGGGGGCTAATTCACCCCTCCACTTT	CASSPNRGANSPLHF
TRBD1	many	TRBV11-2	TRBJ2-7	TGTGCCAGCAGCTTAGGATCCTTAGGTGGAGGACAGGGGGCGCGGGAGCAGTACTTC	CASSLGSLGGGQGAREQYF
TRBD2	.	TRBV6-2/TRBV6-3	TRBJ2-1	TGTGCCAGCAGCCCCCGACTCGGACTAGCGGGGGGGTATGAGCAGTTCTTC	CASSPRLGLAGGYEQFF
.	few	TRBV2	TRBJ2-1	TGTGCCAGCAGTGATTGGGGGAGGCTAGCTCGGTCGGATGAGCAGTTCTTC	CASSDWGRLARSDEQFF
.	many	TRBV4-1	TRBJ2-5	TGCGCCAGCAGCCAAGAGGGGACCCAGTACTTC	CASSQEGTQYF
.	few	TRBV30	TRBJ2-7	TGTGCCTGGAGTATAGGTCCCTACGAGCAGTACTTC	CAWSIGPYEQYF
.	many	TRBV24-1	TRBJ2-3	TGTGCCACCAGTGAGCCACTAGCTACAGATACGCAGTATTTT	CATSEPLATDTQYF
TRBD1	many	TRBV28	TRBJ1-1	TGTGCCAGCAGTCTCACATCAGGGGGCGCTTCTGAAGCTTTCTTT	CASSLTSGGASEAFF
TRBD1	few	TRBV4-2	TRBJ2-7	TGTGCCAGCGGTAACAGGGGGTTAACCTACGAGCAGTACTTC	CASGNRGLTYEQYF
TRBD1	.	TRBV12-3/TRBV12-4	TRBJ1-1	TGTGCCAGCAGCTCCACAGGGGCGGCTGAAGCTTTCTTT	CASSSTGAAEAFF
TRBD1	few	TRBV6-2/TRBV6-3	TRBJ1-5	TGTGCCAGCAATACCCGGACAGGCCCCCAGCATTTT	CASNTRTGPQHF
.	few	TRBV6-5	TRBJ1-5	TGTGCCAGCCGGACAGCAAGAGGTAATCAGCCCCAGCATTTT	CASRTARGNQPQHF
.	medium-sized	TRBV30	TRBJ1-4	TGTGCCTGGAGAGGGGACACCGCTAATGAAAAACTGTTTTTT	CAWRGDTANEKLFF
TRBD1	few	TRBV6-1	TRBJ1-2	TGTGCCAGCCAGACCGGGACAGCTAACTATGGCTACACCTTC	CASQTGTANYGYTF